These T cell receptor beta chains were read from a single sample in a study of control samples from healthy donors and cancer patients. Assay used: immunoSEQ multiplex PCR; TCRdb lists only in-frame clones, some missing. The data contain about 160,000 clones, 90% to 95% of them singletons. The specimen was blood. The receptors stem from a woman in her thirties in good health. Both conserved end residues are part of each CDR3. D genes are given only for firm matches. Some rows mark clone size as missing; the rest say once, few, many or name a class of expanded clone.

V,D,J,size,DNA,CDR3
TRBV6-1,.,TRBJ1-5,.,TGTGCCAGCAGTGAGATAGGGGGGACCACTCAGCCCCAGCATTTT,CASSEIGGTTQPQHF
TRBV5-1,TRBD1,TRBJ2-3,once,TGCGCCAGCAGCCCCGGGACAGCCACAGATACGCAGTATTTT,CASSPGTATDTQYF
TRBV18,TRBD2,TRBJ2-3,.,TGTGCCAGCTCCCCAAATACCACTAGCGGGAGGGCCAAGGTCACCACAGATACGCAGTATTTT,CASSPNTTSGRAKVTTDTQYF
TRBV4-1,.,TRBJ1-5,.,TGCGCCAGCAGCCCGGTCAGGGTTTCGACCCAGCCCCAGCATTTT,CASSPVRVSTQPQHF
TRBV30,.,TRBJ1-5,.,TGTGCCTGGAGTGTAGGGAGCAATCAGCCCCAGCATTTT,CAWSVGSNQPQHF
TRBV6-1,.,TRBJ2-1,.,TGTGCCAGCAGTGAAGCCCCATTTAGTGGCAATGAGCAGTTCTTC,CASSEAPFSGNEQFF
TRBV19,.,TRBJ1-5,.,TGTGCCAGTAGTATTGGGGCCAATCAGCCCCAGCATTTT,CASSIGANQPQHF
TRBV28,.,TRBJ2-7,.,TGTGCCAGCAGTTACCGGGCACCACGCGAGCAGTACTTC,CASSYRAPREQYF
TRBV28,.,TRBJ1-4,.,TGTGCCGGATCGGCCGAAGGGAATGAAAAACTGTTTTTT,CAGSAEGNEKLFF
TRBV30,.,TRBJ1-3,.,TGTGCCTGGAAGGGGACGAATCTGGCGGGCACCATATATTTT,CAWKGTNLAGTIYF
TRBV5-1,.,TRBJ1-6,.,TGCGCCAGCACTAGGGATTTCTATAATTCACCCCTCCACTTT,CASTRDFYNSPLHF
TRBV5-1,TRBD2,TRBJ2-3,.,TGCGCCAGCAGGCGGGAGGGAAGCACAGATACGCAGTATTTT,CASRREGSTDTQYF
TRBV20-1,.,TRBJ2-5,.,TGCAGTGCCCAGATGAGGGAGACCCAGTACTTC,CSAQMRETQYF
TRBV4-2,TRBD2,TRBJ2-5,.,TGTGCCAGCAGCCAAGATCGAACTAGCGGGCCCCAAGAGACCCAGTACTTC,CASSQDRTSGPQETQYF
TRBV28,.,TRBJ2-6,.,TGTGCCACGGGGGACTCCCCCTCTGGGGCCAACGTCCTGACTTTC,CATGDSPSGANVLTF
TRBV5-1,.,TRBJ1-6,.,TGCGCCAGCAGCTTGGACGGGCCTCGGAATTCACCCCTCCACTTT,CASSLDGPRNSPLHF
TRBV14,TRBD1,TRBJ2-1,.,TGTGCCAGCAGCCGAATCAGGGGGATGCTAGGGAATGAGCAGTTCTTC,CASSRIRGMLGNEQFF
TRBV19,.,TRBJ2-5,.,TGTGCCAGTAGTACCTTTAGGAGGGGGCGTGAGACCCAGTACTTC,CASSTFRRGRETQYF
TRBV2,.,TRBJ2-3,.,TGTGCCAGCAGTCCAACTATGGGGACAGATACGCAGTATTTT,CASSPTMGTDTQYF
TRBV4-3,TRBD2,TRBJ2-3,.,TGCGCCAGCAGCCAAGTTTACGGGAGGATGCCAGATACGCAGTATTTT,CASSQVYGRMPDTQYF
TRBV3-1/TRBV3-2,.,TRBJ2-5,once,TGTGCCAGCAGCCTCCTCGGAGTATTAGGGGAGACCCAGTACTTC,CASSLLGVLGETQYF
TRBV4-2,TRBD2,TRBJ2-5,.,TGTGCCAGCAGCCAAGATCGGAGTAGCGGGAGAGAGACCCAGTACTTC,CASSQDRSSGRETQYF
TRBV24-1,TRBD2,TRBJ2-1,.,TGTGCCACCAGTGACAGAAGCGGGGGACCCTACAATGAGCAGTTCTTC,CATSDRSGGPYNEQFF
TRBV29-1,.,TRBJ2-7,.,TGCAGCGTGGGTGGTGGTGGGGAGGTACTGTCCTACGAGCAGTACTTC,CSVGGGGEVLSYEQYF
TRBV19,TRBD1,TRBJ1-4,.,TGTGCCAGTAGTATCGGGACAGCAGGTGCAACTAATGAAAAACTGTTTTTT,CASSIGTAGATNEKLFF
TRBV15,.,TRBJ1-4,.,TGTGCCACCAGCACGGTATCGACTAATGAAAAACTGTTTTTT,CATSTVSTNEKLFF
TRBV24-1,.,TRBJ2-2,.,TGTGCCACCAGTGATCCTGCGTTAACATACGGCACCGGGGAGCTGTTTTTT,CATSDPALTYGTGELFF
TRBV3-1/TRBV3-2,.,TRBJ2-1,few,TGTGCCAGCAGCCCTACTCAGCATGAGCAGTTCTTC,CASSPTQHEQFF
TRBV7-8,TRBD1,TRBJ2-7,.,TGTGCCAGCAGTGTCCCCAAAAAACCGGGACAGGGGACCTACGAGCAGTACTTC,CASSVPKKPGQGTYEQYF
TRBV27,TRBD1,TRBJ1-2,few,TGTGCCAGCAGTTCCCGGACAGGGGTTGGCTACACCTTC,CASSSRTGVGYTF
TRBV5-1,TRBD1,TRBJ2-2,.,TGCGCCAGCAGCTTGATAGGGACAGGGAGCACCGGGGAGCTGTTTTTT,CASSLIGTGSTGELFF
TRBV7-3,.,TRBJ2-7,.,TGTGCCAGCAGCACCTCTCCAGGGGCTGGGGAGCAGTACTTC,CASSTSPGAGEQYF
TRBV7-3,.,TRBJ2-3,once,TGTGCCAGCAGCTTTTCGGCGGGAAACACAGATACGCAGTATTTT,CASSFSAGNTDTQYF
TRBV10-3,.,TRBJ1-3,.,TGTGCCATCAGGGGGACGAAAGTTGGAAACACCATATATTTT,CAIRGTKVGNTIYF
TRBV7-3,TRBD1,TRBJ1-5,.,TGTGCCAGCAGCCCACAGGGGGACGGTCAGCCCCAGCATTTT,CASSPQGDGQPQHF
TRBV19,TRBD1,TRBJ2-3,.,TGTGCCAGTAGGGGACAGGTCACAGATACGCAGTATTTT,CASRGQVTDTQYF
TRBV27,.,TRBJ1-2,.,TGTGCCAGCAGTTTTGGGCGGACCTATGGCTACACCTTC,CASSFGRTYGYTF
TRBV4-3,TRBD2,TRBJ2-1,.,TGCGCCAGCAGCCAAGATTGGCTAGCGGGTAATGAGCAGTTCTTC,CASSQDWLAGNEQFF
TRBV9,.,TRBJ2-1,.,TGTGCCAGCAGCGTAGCTGTGGGAGCCTACAATGAGCAGTTCTTC,CASSVAVGAYNEQFF
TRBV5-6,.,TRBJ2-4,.,TGTGCCAGCAGCCGTTCAGGGGGGCTCACCAAAAACATTCAGTACTTC,CASSRSGGLTKNIQYF
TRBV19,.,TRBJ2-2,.,TGTGCCACCCTAGACAGGAACACCGGGGAGCTGTTTTTT,CATLDRNTGELFF
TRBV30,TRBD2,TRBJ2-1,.,TGTGCCTGGAAGACACGGACTAGCGGGAGTCGCAATGAGCAGTTCTTC,CAWKTRTSGSRNEQFF
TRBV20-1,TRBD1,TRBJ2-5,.,TGCAGTGCTAGTTTCCAGGGGGCCCCAGAGACCCAGTACTTC,CSASFQGAPETQYF
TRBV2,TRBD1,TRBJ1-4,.,TGTGCCAGCAGTGAAGCGTTACAGGGGGTCGGGAAACTGTTTTTT,CASSEALQGVGKLFF
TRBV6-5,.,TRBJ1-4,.,TGTGCCAGCAGACAGGTGGCTAATGAAAAACTGTTTTTT,CASRQVANEKLFF
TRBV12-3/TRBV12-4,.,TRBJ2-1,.,TGTGCCAGCAGACGATCTAGTTACCCCCTCAAGTTCTTC,CASRRSSYPLKFF
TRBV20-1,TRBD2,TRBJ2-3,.,TGCAGTGCTAGTAAGACTAGCGGAAGAACAGATACGCAGTATTTT,CSASKTSGRTDTQYF
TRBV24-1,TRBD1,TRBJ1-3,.,TGTGCCACCAGTGATACCCAGGGGGAAAGAAACACCATATATTTT,CATSDTQGERNTIYF
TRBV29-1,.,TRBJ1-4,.,TGCAGCGCCGAGGGGGGCCTGGGGGAAAAACTGTTTTTT,CSAEGGLGEKLFF
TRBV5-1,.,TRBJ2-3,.,TGCGCCAGCGACGGAGGAGGCGGTAGCTCGGATACGCAGTATTTT,CASDGGGGSSDTQYF
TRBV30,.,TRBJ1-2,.,TGTGCCTGGAGTGTACCTCGGGAGGCCAACTATGGCTACACCTTC,CAWSVPREANYGYTF
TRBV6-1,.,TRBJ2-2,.,TGTGCCAGCAGTGAACAGCCGAACACCGGGGAGCTGTTTTTT,CASSEQPNTGELFF
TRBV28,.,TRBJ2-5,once,TGTGCCAGCAGTTTATACTGGGCGAGCCAAGAGACCCAGTACTTC,CASSLYWASQETQYF
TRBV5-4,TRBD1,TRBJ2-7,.,TGTGCCAGCAGCTTGGGTGGGACAGGGGTCGGCCACGAGCAGTACTTC,CASSLGGTGVGHEQYF